The source of this TCR beta chain is a study of glioma-infiltrating T cells. Amplification of TCR alpha and beta CDR3 regions from RNA used iRepertoire nested multiplex PCR. For one-step reverse transcription and amplification, about 90-400 ng of tissue mRNA or PBMC total RNA was used. TCRdb reprocessed the multiplex PCR reads with MiXCR, giving one entry per CDR3 protein. Of tens of thousands of distinct CDR3 sequences in the sample, around 37% are singletons; the top ten hold less than 45%. Germline loops: CDR1 SQVTM, CDR2 ANQGSEA. The CDR3 runs to 11 residues. Trimming cost V 1 base and J 1 base, with 1 base left between them. General observations from the study: Only very few CDR3 sequences appeared in both tissue and blood. Gliomas, especially low-grade, showed above-expected tissue-blood divergence; non-neoplastic patients showed below.

This clonotype was seen at least ten times. The antigen is not known. Sequenced input: glioma tissue, nonneoplastic brain tissue, or PBMCs (not recorded which). The V gene is TRBV29-1, the J gene TRBJ2-5; D call uncertain. This clonotype was sampled from a human donor with low-grade glioma or glioblastoma, undergoing nonglioma brain surgery, or in good health (not recorded which). The CDR3 sequence is CSVEAQETQYF. DNA for the CDR3: TGCAGCGTTGAAGCCCAAGAGACCCAGTACTTC.